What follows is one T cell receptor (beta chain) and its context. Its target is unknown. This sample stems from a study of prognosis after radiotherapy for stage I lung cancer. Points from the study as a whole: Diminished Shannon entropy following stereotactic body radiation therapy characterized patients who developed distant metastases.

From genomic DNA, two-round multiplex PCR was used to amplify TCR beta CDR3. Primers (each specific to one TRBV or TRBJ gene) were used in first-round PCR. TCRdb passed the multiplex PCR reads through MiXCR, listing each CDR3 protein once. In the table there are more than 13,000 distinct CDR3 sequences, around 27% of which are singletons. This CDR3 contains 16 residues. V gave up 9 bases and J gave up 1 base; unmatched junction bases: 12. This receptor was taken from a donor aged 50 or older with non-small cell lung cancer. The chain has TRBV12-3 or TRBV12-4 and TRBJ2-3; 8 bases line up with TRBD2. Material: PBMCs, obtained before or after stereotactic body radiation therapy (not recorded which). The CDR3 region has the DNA TGTGCCAGGACCTTAAGGACTAGCCCCCGCACAGATACGCAGTATTTT. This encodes CARTLRTSPRTDTQYF.